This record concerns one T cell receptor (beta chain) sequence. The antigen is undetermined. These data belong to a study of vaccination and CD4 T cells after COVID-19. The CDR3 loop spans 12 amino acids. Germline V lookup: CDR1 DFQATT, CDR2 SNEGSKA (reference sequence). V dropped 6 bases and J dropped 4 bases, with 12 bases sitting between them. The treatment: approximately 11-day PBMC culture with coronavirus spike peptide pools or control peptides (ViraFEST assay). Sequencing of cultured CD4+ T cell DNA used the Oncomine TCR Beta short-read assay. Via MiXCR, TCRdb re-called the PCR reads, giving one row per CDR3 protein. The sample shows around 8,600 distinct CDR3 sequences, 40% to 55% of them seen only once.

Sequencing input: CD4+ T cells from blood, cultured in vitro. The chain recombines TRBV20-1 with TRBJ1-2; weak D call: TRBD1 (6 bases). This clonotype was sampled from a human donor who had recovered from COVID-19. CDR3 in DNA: TGCAGTGCCCCCCGGGGGGCCTATGGCTACACCTTC. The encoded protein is CSAPRGAYGYTF.